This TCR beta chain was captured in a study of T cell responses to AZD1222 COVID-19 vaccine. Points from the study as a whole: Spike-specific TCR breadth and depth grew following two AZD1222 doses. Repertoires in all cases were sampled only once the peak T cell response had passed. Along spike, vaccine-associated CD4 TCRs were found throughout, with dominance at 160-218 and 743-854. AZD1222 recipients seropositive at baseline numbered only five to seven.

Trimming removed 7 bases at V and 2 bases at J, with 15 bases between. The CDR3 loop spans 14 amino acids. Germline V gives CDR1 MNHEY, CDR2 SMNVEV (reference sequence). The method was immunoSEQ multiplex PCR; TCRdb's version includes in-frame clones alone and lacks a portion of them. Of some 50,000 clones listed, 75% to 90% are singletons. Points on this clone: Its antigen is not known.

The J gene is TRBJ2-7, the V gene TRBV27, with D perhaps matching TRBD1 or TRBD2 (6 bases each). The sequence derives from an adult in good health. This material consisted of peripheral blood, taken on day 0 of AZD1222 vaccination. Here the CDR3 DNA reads TGTGCCAGCAAGCGTTCCGGGGGCCCCTACGAGCAGTACTTC. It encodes CASKRSGGPYEQYF.